The clone carrying this TCR beta chain has only one observation. This record belongs to a study of control samples from healthy donors and cancer patients. Clones were read by immunoSEQ multiplex PCR, and TCRdb kept only the in-frame ones, dropping some. The table lists about 130,000 clones, around 94% of them singletons. This TCR came from a man aged 55-75 years with colorectal cancer. Material for sequencing was PBMCs.

This CDR3 reads CASSQDWGYEQYF. DNA of the CDR3: TGTGCCAGCAGCCAAGATTGGGGCTACGAGCAGTACTTC. The chain carries TRBV3-1 (or the pseudogene TRBV3-2) and TRBJ2-7; no clear D gene. Germline values: CDR1 LGHDT, CDR2 YNNKEL (reference sequence). Between the trimmed V and J ends, which lost 0 bases and 3 bases, there was a span of 6 bases. This CDR3 is 13 amino acids long.